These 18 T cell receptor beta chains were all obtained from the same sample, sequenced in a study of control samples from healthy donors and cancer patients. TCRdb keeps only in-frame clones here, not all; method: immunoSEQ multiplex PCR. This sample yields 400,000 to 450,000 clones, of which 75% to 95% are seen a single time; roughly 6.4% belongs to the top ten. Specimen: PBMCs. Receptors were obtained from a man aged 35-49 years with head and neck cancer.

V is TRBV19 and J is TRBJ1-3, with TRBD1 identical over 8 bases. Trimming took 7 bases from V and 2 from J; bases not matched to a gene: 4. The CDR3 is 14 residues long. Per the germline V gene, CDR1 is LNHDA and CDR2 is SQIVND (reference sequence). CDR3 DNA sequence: TGTGCCAGTAACGCAGGGGGCCCTGGAAACACCATATATTTT. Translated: CASNAGGPGNTIYF.

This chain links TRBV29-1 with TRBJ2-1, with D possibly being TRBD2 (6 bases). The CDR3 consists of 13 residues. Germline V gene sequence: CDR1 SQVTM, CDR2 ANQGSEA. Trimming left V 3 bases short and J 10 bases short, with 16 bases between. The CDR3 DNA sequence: TGCAGCGTTGACCCTAGCGCCCGTTTCGAGCAGTTCTTC. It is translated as CSVDPSARFEQFF.

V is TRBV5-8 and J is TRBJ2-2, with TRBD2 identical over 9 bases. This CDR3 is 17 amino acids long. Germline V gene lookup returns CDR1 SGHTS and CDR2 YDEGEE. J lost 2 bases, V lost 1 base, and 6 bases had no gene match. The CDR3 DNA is TGTGCCAGCAGCTTGCCGCGGGAGGGGGCCAACACCGGGGAGCTGTTTTTT. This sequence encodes CASSLPREGANTGELFF.

CDR3 sequence reads: CASSQQGFGYTF. The CDR3 coding sequence is TGTGCCAGCAGTCAACAGGGGTTTGGCTACACCTTC. The chain combines TRBV28 with TRBJ1-2; 7 bases fit TRBD1. The CDR3 totals 12 residues. The junction had 4 bases not matched to a gene; V was cut back by 5 bases and J by 7 bases. Germline V gene lookup returns CDR1 MDHEN and CDR2 SYDVKM.

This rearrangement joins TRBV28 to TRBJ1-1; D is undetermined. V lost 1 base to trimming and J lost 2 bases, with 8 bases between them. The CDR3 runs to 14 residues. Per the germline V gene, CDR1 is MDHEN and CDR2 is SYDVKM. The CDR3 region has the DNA TGTGCCAGCAGTTTATACCCAGAAAACACTGAAGCTTTCTTT. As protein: CASSLYPENTEAFF.

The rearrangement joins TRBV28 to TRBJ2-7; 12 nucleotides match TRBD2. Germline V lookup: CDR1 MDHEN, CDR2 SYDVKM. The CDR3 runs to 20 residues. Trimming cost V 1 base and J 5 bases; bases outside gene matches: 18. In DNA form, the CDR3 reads TGTGCCAGCAGTTTATTACGGGGGCTTGGGACTAGCGGGTTTCGGGACGAGCAGTACTTC. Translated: CASSLLRGLGTSGFRDEQYF.

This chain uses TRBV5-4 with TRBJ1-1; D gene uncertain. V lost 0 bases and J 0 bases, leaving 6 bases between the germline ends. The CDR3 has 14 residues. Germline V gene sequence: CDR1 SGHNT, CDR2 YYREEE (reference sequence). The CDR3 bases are TGTGCCAGCAGCTTGGGTCAGATGAACACTGAAGCTTTCTTT. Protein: CASSLGQMNTEAFF.

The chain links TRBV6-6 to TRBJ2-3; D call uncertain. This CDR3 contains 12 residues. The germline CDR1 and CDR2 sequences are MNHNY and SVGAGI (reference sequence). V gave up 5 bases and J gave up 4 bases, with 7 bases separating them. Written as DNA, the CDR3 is TGTGCCAGCAGTCGTATATCAGATACGCAGTATTTT. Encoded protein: CASSRISDTQYF.

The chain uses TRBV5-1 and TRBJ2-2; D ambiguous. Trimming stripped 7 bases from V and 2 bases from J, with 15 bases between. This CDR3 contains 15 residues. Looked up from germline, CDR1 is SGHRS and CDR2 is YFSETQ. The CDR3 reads CASADAITNTGELFF. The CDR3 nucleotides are TGCGCCAGCGCTGACGCTATTACTAACACCGGGGAGCTGTTTTTT.

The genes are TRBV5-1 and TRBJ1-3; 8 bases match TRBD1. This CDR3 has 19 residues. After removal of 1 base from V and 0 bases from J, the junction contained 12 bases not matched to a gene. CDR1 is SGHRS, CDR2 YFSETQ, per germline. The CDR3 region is CASSLLQGGKNVSGNTIYF. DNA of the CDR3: TGCGCCAGCAGCTTGTTACAGGGGGGCAAAAACGTCTCTGGAAACACCATATATTTT.

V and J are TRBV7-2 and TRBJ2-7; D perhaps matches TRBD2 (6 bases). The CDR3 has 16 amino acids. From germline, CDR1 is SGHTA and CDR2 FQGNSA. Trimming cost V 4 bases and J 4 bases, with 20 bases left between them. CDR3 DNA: TGTGCCAGCAGCTCCGGTCATGCGGGGACCGGTTACGAGCAGTACTTC. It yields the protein CASSSGHAGTGYEQYF. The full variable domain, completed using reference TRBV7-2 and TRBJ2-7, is GAGVSQSPSNKVTEKGKDVELRCDPISGHTALYWYRQSLGQGLEFLIYFQGNSAPDKSGLPSDRFSAERTGGSVSTLTIQRTQQEDSAVYLCASSSGHAGTGYEQYFGPGTRLTVT.

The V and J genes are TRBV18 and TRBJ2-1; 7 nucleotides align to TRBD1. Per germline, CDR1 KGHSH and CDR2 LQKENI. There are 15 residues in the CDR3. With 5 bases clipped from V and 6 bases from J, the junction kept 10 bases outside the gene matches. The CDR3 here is CASSSDRLASNEQFF. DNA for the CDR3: TGTGCCAGCTCATCGGACAGGTTAGCGTCCAATGAGCAGTTCTTC.

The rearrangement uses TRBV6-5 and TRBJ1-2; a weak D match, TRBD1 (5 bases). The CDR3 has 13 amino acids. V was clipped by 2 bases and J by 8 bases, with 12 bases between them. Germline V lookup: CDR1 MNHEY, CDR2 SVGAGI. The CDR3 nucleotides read TGTGCCAGCAGTTACAATCCCAGGGAAGGCTACACCTTC. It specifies CASSYNPREGYTF.

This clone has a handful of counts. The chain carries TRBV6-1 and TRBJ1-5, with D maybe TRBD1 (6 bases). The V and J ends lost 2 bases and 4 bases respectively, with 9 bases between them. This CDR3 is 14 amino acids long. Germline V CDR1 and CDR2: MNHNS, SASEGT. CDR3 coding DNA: TGTGCCAGCAGTGAAAATCAGGGGAATCAGCCCCAGCATTTT. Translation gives CASSENQGNQPQHF.

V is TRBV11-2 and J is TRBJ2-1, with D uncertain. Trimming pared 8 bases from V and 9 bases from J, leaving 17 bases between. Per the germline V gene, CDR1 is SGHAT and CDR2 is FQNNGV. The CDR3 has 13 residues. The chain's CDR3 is CASGPVVSVEQFF. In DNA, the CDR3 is TGTGCCAGCGGCCCCGTGGTGAGCGTTGAGCAGTTCTTC.

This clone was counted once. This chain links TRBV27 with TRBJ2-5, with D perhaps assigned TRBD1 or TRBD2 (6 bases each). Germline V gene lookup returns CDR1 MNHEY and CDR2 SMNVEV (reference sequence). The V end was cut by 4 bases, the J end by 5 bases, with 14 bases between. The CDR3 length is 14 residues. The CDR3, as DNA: TGTGCCAGCAGTTCCACAAGGGGGAGGGAGACCCAGTACTTC. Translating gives CASSSTRGRETQYF.

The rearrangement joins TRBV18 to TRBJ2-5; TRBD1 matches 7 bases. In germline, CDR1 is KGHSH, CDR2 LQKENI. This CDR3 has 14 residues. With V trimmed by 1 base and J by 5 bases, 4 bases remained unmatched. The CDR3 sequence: CASSPLTGVETQYF. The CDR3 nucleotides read TGTGCCAGCTCACCACTTACAGGGGTGGAGACCCAGTACTTC.

CDR3 residues: CASSDESGANQPQHF. CDR3 sequence (DNA): TGTGCCAGCAGTGACGAGTCAGGGGCGAATCAGCCCCAGCATTTT. The chain couples TRBV2 to TRBJ1-5; the D gene is possibly TRBD1 (6 bases). Between the trimmed V and J ends, which lost 3 bases and 4 bases, there was a span of 13 bases. CDR3 length: 15 amino acids. The V gene's germline CDR1 is SNHLY and CDR2 FYNNEI.